A selection of T cell receptor beta chains follows, all from one sample in a study of read filtering for tumor transcriptome and immune sequencing. MiXCR, applied by TCRdb to the reads, yields one record per CDR3 protein. Of roughly 130,000 distinct CDR3 sequences in the sample, 10% to 15% were seen once. Sequenced sample: a population of CD138-negative cells sorted from bone marrow. The receptor set was obtained from a donor aged 40 or older with multiple myeloma. The CDR3 runs from the conserved cysteine through the conserved F or W. D genes are given only for firm matches. The size entry is marked missing in some rows and otherwise reads once, few, many or a size class.

j_call | clone_size | d_call | v_call | cdr3_aa | cdr3_nt
TRBJ2-1 | many | . | TRBV5-5 | CASSRGGVRKQFF | TGTGCCAGCAGCCGAGGAGGGGTCCGAAAGCAGTTCTTC
TRBJ2-5 | many | . | TRBV6-5 | CASSYSGTQYF | TGTGCCAGCAGTTACTCGGGGACCCAGTACTTC
TRBJ2-4 | many | . | TRBV29-1 | CSVTEGARLAKNIQYF | TGCAGCGTTACTGAAGGGGCCAGATTAGCCAAAAACATTCAGTACTTC
TRBJ1-5 | many | . | TRBV4-1 | CASSQEHTVNQPQHF | TGCGCCAGCAGCCAAGAACACACGGTGAATCAGCCCCAGCATTTT
TRBJ1-2 | . | . | TRBV7-9 | CASSSGGEVRYTF | TGTGCCAGCAGCTCTGGCGGGGAGGTTCGCTACACCTTC
TRBJ2-1 | many | . | TRBV7-9 | CASSLARLAEGGEQFF | TGTGCCAGCAGCTTAGCTCGGCTAGCGGAGGGGGGAGAGCAGTTCTTC
TRBJ1-1 | many | . | TRBV5-1 | CASSRGPPLNTEAFF | TGCGCCAGCAGCAGGGGTCCCCCCTTGAACACTGAAGCTTTCTTT
TRBJ2-5 | . | TRBD1 | TRBV11-2 | CASSAGQGEETQYF | TGTGCCAGCAGCGCGGGACAGGGGGAAGAGACCCAGTACTTC
TRBJ2-5 | many | . | TRBV6-2/TRBV6-3 | CASRTRGGRQQETQYF | TGTGCCAGCAGGACCCGCGGCGGGCGGCAACAAGAGACCCAGTACTTC
TRBJ2-1 | . | . | TRBV7-3 | CASSFLLARKYNEQFF | TGTGCCAGCAGCTTTCTCCTAGCAAGAAAATACAATGAGCAGTTCTTC
TRBJ1-1 | few | . | TRBV6-1 | CASTLYVATEAFF | TGTGCCAGCACCCTGTACGTCGCCACTGAAGCTTTCTTT
TRBJ2-1 | few | TRBD2 | TRBV11-1 | CASSSSGGEPSYRNEQFF | TGTGCCAGCAGCTCTAGCGGGGGGGAGCCCTCCTACAGGAATGAGCAGTTCTTC
TRBJ2-5 | many | . | TRBV5-1 | CASSLVDQETQYF | TGCGCCAGCAGCTTGGTGGACCAAGAGACCCAGTACTTC
TRBJ1-1 | . | . | TRBV20-1 | CSAREGAIRTEAFF | TGCAGTGCTAGAGAGGGGGCAATTAGGACTGAAGCTTTCTTT
TRBJ2-7 | few | . | TRBV2 | CASSVGSVHEQYF | TGTGCCAGCAGTGTCGGTTCCGTCCACGAGCAGTACTTC
TRBJ2-1 | many | TRBD2 | TRBV4-2 | CASSQEQQRGSGNEQFF | TGTGCCAGCAGCCAGGAGCAGCAGCGGGGATCTGGGAATGAGCAGTTCTTC
TRBJ2-1 | few | . | TRBV7-9 | CASSLSLDNEQFF | TGTGCCAGCAGCTTATCGCTGGACAATGAGCAGTTCTTC
TRBJ1-1 | many | . | TRBV14 | CASSQVRGSTEAFF | TGTGCCAGCAGCCAAGTGAGGGGTAGCACTGAAGCTTTCTTT
TRBJ2-5 | many | TRBD2 | TRBV20-1 | CSARASGDPETQYF | TGCAGTGCTAGGGCTAGCGGGGACCCAGAGACCCAGTACTTC
TRBJ2-3 | . | . | TRBV19 | CASSPKGLGPDTQYF | TGTGCCAGTAGTCCCAAGGGTCTGGGCCCAGATACGCAGTATTTT
TRBJ2-7 | many | . | TRBV7-6 | CASSPSPNSYEQYF | TGTGCCAGCAGCCCATCCCCGAACAGCTACGAGCAGTACTTC
TRBJ2-7 | many | TRBD2 | TRBV28 | CASSLPGGFYEQYF | TGTGCCAGCAGTTTACCGGGAGGGTTCTACGAGCAGTACTTC
TRBJ1-2 | many | . | TRBV30 | CAWSSNYGYTF | TGTGCCTGGAGCTCTAACTATGGCTACACCTTC
TRBJ1-4 | many | TRBD1 | TRBV12-3/TRBV12-4 | CASSNGQAGGLFF | TGTGCCAGCAGCAACGGACAGGCCGGAGGACTGTTTTTT
TRBJ2-7 | many | TRBD2 | TRBV7-9 | CASSSSGRGYEQYF | TGTGCCAGCAGCTCTAGCGGGAGGGGTTACGAGCAGTACTTC
TRBJ2-3 | many | . | TRBV9 | CASSVAALSDTQYF | TGTGCCAGCAGCGTAGCGGCCTTATCAGATACGCAGTATTTT
TRBJ1-1 | many | . | TRBV7-3 | CASSPNSEAFF | TGTGCCAGCAGCCCAAACTCAGAAGCTTTCTTT
TRBJ2-1 | many | TRBD2 | TRBV20-1 | CSARDTLRSGRGLDEQFF | TGCAGTGCTAGAGATACCCTCCGGAGCGGGAGAGGACTAGATGAGCAGTTCTTC
TRBJ2-5 | few | TRBD2 | TRBV5-1 | CASSPGTSGGARETQYF | TGCGCCAGCAGCCCCGGGACTAGCGGGGGGGCGCGAGAGACCCAGTACTTC
TRBJ2-2 | . | TRBD1 | TRBV29-1 | CSVRTGTGELFF | TGCAGCGTTAGGACAGGGACCGGGGAGCTGTTTTTT
TRBJ2-7 | many | . | TRBV12-3/TRBV12-4 | CASSLFQGGEEQYF | TGTGCCAGCAGTTTATTCCAGGGGGGCGAGGAGCAGTACTTC